These 2 T cell receptor beta chains originate from one sample sequenced in a study of low-dose radiotherapy and immunotherapy resistance in tumors. cDNA synthesis used a TRAV/TRBV-specific primer set for both chains. A 20-cycle PCR with a constant-region primer and V-primer adapter amplified TCRs. TCRdb independently ran MiXCR on the reads; one entry per CDR3 protein. The sample lists around 76,000 distinct CDR3 sequences; around 30% were seen once. The time point here: before trial treatment. Sequenced here: PBMCs, sampled before treatment. These receptors all come from a female donor with ovarian cancer.

The J gene is TRBJ1-2, the V gene TRBV29-1; weak D call: TRBD1 (5 bases). The CDR3 has 14 amino acids. The germline V gene has CDR1 SQVTM and CDR2 ANQGSEA. Trimming left V 7 bases short and J 8 bases short, with 23 bases between. CDR3 protein: CSAKWGGSSLGYTF. Written as DNA, the CDR3 is TGCAGCGCCAAATGGGGCGGGAGCTCCCTGGGCTACACCTTC.

In its sample, this clonotype was seen many times. CDR3 in DNA: TGTGCCAGTAGTATCCGGAGGGAGGAAAAACTGTTTTTT. This gives the protein CASSIRREEKLFF. The chain employs TRBV19 and TRBJ1-4; D gene uncertain. Germline V CDR1 and CDR2: LNHDA, SQIVND (reference sequence). V dropped 3 bases and J dropped 8 bases, with 10 bases sitting between them. The CDR3 contains 13 residues.